The next 4 T cell receptor beta chains were all read from a single sample in a study of T-cell reconstitution after alpha-beta-depleted transplantation in children. The library targeted TCRbeta and was prepared with unique molecular identifiers. Using its own MiXCR run on the PCR reads, TCRdb lists one record per CDR3 protein. The data contain around 94,000 distinct CDR3 sequences, 4.5% to 7.5% of them seen just once; the ten biggest clones take up 6% to 7%. The sequencing here drew on PBMCs, mostly from graft donor cells, taken 60 days after TCRalphabeta/CD19-depleted stem cell transplant. The origin of the receptors is a female patient aged 2-9 years who had a stem cell transplant for Fanconi anemia, so the T cells may come from the graft donor.

This clonotype was seen a few times. V is TRBV2 and J is TRBJ2-1; 8 nucleotides line up with TRBD2. From germline, CDR1 is SNHLY and CDR2 FYNNEI. The trim removed 8 bases at V and 3 bases at J, leaving 3 bases unmatched. This CDR3 spans 13 amino acids. CDR3 protein: CASGTSGYNEQFF. The DNA for the CDR3 is TGTGCCAGCGGCACTAGCGGCTACAATGAGCAGTTCTTC.

This clonotype came up many times. The chain carries TRBV5-1 and TRBJ2-1, with 7 bases identical to TRBD2. The CDR3 contains 14 residues. Germline CDR1 is SGHRS and CDR2 is YFSETQ. The junction had 3 bases not matched to a gene; V was cut back by 4 bases and J by 2 bases. CDR3 sequence: CASSPGLPYNEQFF. The CDR3 coding sequence is TGCGCCAGCAGCCCGGGACTACCCTACAATGAGCAGTTCTTC.

This clonotype was found many times. V usage is TRBV9 and J usage is TRBJ2-1, with D maybe TRBD2 (6 bases). The CDR3 consists of 14 residues. The germline gives CDR1 SGDLS, CDR2 YYNGEE. V was shortened by 0 bases and J by 2 bases, with 6 bases between the two germline ends. The CDR3 protein is CASSVAGAYNEQFF. The CDR3 nucleotides read TGTGCCAGCAGCGTAGCGGGGGCCTACAATGAGCAGTTCTTC. The full variable domain, its missing parts supplied by reference TRBV9 and TRBJ2-1, is DSGVTQTPKHLITATGQRVTLRCSPRSGDLSVYWYQQSLDQGLQFLIQYYNGEERAKGNILERFSAQQFPDLHSELNLSSLELGDSALYFCASSVAGAYNEQFFGPGTRLTVL.

As regards this clonotype: A much more abundant neighbour one base away suggests this may be a read error. The genes are TRBV20-1 and TRBJ2-7; TRBD2 aligns across 8 bases. Germline CDR1 is DFQATT and CDR2 is SNEGSKA (reference sequence). This CDR3 is 11 amino acids long. With 7 bases clipped from V and 12 bases from J, the junction kept 11 bases outside the gene matches. The CDR3 DNA reads as TGCAGTGTCCGGACTAGCCGGAATCGGTACTTC. It specifies CSVRTSRNRYF.